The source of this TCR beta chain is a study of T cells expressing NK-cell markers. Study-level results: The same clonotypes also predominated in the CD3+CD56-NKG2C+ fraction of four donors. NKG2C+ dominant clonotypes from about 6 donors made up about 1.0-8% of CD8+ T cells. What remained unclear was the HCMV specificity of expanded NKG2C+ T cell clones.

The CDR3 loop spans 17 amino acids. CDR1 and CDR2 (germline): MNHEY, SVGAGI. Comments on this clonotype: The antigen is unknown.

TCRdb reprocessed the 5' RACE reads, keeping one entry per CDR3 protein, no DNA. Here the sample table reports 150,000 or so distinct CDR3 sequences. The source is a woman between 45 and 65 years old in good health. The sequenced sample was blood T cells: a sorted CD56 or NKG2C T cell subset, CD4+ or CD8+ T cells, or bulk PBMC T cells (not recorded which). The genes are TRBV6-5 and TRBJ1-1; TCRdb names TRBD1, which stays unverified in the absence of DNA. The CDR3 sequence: CASTTFQRGVMNTEAFF.